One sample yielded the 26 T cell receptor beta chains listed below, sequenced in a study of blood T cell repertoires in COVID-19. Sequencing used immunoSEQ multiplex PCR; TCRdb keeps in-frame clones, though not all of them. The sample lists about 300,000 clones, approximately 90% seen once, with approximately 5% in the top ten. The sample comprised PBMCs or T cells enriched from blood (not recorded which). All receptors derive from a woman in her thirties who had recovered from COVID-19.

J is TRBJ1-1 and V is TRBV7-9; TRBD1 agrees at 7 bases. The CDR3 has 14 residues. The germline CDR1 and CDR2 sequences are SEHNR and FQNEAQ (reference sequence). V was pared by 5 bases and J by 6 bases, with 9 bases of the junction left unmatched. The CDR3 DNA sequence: TGTGCCAGCAGCAGCAACAGGGGATTGGCTGAAGCTTTCTTT. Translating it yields CASSSNRGLAEAFF.

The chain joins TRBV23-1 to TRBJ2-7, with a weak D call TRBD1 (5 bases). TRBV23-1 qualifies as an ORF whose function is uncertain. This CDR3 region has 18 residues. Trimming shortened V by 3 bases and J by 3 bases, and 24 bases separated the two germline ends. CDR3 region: CASSHPEAQGLPNYEQYF. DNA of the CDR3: TGCGCCAGCAGTCACCCCGAAGCTCAGGGTCTCCCCAACTACGAGCAGTACTTC.

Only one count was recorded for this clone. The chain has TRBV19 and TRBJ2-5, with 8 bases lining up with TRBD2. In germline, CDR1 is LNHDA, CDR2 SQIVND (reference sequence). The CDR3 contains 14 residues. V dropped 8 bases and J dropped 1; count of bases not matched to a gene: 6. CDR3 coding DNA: TGTGCCAGTCAGCCCGGGGGGGCCCAAGAGACCCAGTACTTC. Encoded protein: CASQPGGAQETQYF.

CDR3 in DNA: TGTGCCAGCAGTTACGACAGGGCGGGCTACACCTTC. Its protein is CASSYDRAGYTF. The chain is built from TRBV6-5 and TRBJ1-2; TRBD1 aligns across 7 bases. Germline-derived CDR1 and CDR2 are MNHEY and SVGAGI. The length of the CDR3 is 12 residues. V lost 2 bases and J lost 8; bases outside the gene matches: 2.

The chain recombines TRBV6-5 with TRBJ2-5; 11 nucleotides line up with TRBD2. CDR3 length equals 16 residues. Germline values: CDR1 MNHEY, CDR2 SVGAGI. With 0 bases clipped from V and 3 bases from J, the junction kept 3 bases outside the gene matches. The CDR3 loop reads CASSYSMTSGEETQYF. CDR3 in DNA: TGTGCCAGCAGTTACTCGATGACTAGCGGGGAAGAGACCCAGTACTTC.

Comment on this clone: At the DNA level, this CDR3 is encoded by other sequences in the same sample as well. The CDR3 coding sequence is TGTGCCAGCAGCTTGTCAGGAGGCTATAATTCACCCCTCCACTTT. Translating it yields CASSLSGGYNSPLHF. This chain connects TRBV5-6 to TRBJ1-6, with unresolved D. V was shortened by 1 base and J by 3 bases, with 8 bases between the two germline ends. The germline V gene has CDR1 SGHDT and CDR2 YYEEEE. This CDR3 region has 15 residues.

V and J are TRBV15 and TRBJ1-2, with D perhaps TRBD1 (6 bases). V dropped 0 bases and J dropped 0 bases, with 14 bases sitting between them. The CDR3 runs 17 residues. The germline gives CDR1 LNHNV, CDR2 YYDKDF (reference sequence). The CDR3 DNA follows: TGTGCCACCAGCAGAGATGGGTCCGGACAGCCTAACTATGGCTACACCTTC. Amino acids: CATSRDGSGQPNYGYTF.

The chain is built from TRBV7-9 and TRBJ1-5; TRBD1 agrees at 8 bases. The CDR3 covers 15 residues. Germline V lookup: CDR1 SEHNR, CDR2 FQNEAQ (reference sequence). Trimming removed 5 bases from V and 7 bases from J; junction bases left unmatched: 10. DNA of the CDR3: TGTGCCAGCAGCCCGGACAGGGTGGATATCCAGCCCCAGCATTTT. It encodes CASSPDRVDIQPQHF.

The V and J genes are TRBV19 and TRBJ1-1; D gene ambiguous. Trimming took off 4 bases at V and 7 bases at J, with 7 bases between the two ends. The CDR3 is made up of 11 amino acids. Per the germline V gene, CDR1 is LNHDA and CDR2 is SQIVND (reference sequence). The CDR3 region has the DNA TGTGCCAGTAGTACGTCCTTTGAAGCTTTCTTT. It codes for CASSTSFEAFF.

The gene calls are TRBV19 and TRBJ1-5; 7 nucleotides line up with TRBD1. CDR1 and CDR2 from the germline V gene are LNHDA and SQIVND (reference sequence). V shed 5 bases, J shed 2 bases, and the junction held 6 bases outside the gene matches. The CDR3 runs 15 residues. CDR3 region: CASSPQGGGNQPQHF. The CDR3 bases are TGTGCCAGTAGTCCTCAGGGGGGCGGCAATCAGCCCCAGCATTTT.

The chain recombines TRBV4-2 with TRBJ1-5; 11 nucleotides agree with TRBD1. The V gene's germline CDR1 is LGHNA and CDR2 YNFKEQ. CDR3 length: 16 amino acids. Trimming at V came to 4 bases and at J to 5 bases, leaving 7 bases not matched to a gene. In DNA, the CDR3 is TGTGCCAGCAGCCCCCGGCCGGGACAGGGGGATCAGCCCCAGCATTTT. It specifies CASSPRPGQGDQPQHF.

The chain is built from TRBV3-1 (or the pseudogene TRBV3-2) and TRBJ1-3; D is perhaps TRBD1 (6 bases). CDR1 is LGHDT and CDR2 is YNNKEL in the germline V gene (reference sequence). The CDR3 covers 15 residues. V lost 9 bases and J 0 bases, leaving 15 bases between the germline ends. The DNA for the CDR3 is TGTGCCAGGTTCCGCGGCAGGGGCTCTGGAAACACCATATATTTT. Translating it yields CARFRGRGSGNTIYF.

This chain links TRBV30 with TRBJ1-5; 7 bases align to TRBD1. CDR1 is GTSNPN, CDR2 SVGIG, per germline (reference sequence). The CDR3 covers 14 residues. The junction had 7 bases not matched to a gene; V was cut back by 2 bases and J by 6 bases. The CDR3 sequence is CAWSSGGSGQPQHF. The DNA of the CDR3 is TGTGCCTGGAGTTCAGGGGGAAGCGGTCAGCCCCAGCATTTT.

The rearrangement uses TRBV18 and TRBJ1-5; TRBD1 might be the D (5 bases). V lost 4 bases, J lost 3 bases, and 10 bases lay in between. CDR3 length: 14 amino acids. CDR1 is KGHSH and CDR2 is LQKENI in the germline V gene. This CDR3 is CASSRSGSNQPQHF. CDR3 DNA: TGTGCCAGCTCACGGTCAGGGTCCAATCAGCCCCAGCATTTT.

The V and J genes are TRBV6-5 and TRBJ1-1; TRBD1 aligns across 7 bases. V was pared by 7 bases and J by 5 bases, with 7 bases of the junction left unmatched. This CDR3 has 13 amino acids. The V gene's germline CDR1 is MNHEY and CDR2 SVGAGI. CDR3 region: CASTITGVTEAFF. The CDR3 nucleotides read TGTGCCAGCACTATAACAGGGGTTACTGAAGCTTTCTTT.

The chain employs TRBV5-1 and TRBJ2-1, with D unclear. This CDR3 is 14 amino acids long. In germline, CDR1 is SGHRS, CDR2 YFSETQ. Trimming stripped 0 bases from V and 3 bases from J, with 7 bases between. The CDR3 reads CASSLGLSYNEQFF. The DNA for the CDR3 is TGCGCCAGCAGCTTGGGACTCAGCTACAATGAGCAGTTCTTC.

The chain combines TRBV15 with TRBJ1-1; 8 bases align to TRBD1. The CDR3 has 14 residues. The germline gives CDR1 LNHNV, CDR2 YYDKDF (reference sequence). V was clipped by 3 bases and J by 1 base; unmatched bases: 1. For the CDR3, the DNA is TGTGCCACCAGCAGTACAGGGGGGAACACTGAAGCTTTCTTT. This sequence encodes CATSSTGGNTEAFF.

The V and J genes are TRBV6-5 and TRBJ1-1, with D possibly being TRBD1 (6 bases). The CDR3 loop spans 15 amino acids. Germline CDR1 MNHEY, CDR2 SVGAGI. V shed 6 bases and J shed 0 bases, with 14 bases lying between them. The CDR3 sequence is CASRRTDNMNTEAFF. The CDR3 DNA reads TGTGCCAGCAGACGGACAGATAACATGAACACTGAAGCTTTCTTT.

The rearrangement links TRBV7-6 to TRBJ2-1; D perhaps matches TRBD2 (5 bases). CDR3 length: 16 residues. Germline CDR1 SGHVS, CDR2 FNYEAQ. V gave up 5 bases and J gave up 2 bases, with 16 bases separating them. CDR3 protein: CASSGRLRGTYNEQFF. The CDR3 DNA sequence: TGTGCCAGCAGCGGACGGTTGAGAGGGACCTACAATGAGCAGTTCTTC.

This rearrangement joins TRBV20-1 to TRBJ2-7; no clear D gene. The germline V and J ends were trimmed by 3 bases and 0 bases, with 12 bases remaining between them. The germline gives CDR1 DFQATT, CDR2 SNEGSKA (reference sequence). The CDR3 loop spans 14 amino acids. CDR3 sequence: CSASFAVSSYEQYF. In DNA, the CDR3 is TGCAGTGCTAGTTTTGCGGTCAGCTCCTACGAGCAGTACTTC.

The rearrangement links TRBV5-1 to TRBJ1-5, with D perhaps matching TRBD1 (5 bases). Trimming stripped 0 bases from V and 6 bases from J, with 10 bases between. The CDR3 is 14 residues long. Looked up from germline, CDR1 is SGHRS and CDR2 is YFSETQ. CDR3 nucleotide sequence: TGCGCCAGCAGCTTGGGAATGGGGGGTCAGCCCCAGCATTTT. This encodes CASSLGMGGQPQHF.

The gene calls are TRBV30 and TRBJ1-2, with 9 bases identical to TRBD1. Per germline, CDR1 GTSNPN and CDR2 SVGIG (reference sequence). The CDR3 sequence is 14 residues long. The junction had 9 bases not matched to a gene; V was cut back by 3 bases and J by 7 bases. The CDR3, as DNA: TGTGCCTGGAGGACTGGGACAGGGAGTTTTGGCTACACCTTC. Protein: CAWRTGTGSFGYTF.

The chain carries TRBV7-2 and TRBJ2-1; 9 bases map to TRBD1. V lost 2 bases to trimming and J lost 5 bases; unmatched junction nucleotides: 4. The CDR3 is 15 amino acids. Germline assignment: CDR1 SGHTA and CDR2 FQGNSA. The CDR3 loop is CASSLSGTGNNEQFF. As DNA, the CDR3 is TGTGCCAGCAGCTTATCTGGGACAGGGAACAATGAGCAGTTCTTC.

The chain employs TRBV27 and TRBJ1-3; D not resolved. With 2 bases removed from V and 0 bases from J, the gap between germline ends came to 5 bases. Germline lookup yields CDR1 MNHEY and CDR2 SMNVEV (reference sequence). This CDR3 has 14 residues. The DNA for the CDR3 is TGTGCCAGCAGTTTAAGCCGCTCTGGAAACACCATATATTTT. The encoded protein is CASSLSRSGNTIYF.

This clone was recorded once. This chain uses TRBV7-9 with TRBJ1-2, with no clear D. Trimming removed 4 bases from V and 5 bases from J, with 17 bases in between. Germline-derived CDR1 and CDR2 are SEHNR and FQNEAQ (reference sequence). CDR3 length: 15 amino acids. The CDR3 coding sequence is TGTGCCAGCAGCTCCCGGGCCGCCACGGGGTATGGCTACACCTTC. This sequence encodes CASSSRAATGYGYTF.

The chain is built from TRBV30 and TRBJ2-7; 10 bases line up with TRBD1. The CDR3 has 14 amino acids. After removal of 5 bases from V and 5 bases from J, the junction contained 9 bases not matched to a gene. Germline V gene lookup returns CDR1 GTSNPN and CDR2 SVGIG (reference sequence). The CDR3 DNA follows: TGTGCCTGGGCAACCGGGACAGGGGACAACGAGCAGTACTTC. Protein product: CAWATGTGDNEQYF.